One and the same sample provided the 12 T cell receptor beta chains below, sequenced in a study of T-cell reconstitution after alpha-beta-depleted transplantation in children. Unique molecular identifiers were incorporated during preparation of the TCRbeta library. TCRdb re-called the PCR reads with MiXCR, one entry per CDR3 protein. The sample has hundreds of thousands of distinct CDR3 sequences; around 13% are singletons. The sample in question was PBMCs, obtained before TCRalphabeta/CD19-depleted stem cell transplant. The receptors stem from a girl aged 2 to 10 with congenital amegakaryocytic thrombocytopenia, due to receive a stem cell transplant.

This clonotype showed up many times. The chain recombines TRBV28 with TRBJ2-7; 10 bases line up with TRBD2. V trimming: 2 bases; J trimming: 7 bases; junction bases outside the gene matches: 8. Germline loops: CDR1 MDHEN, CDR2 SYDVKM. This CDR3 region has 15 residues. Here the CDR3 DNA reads TGTGCCAGCAGTTTAAGAGCTAGCGGGAGATATGAGCAGTACTTC. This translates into CASSLRASGRYEQYF.

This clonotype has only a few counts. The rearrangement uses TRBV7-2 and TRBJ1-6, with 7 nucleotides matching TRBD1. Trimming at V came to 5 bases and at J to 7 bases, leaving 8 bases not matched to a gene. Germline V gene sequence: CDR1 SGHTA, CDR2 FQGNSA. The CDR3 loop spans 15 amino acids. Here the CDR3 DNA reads TGTGCCAGCAGCCTCCCCGGGACAGCAAATTCACCCCTCCACTTT. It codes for CASSLPGTANSPLHF.

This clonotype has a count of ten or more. CDR3: CASSSGLAEISYEQYF. The CDR3 coding sequence is TGCGCCAGCAGCTCGGGACTAGCGGAGATCTCCTACGAGCAGTACTTC. This sequence joins TRBV5-1 and TRBJ2-7, with 11 bases identical to TRBD2. This CDR3 contains 16 residues. V lost 3 bases, J lost 0 bases, and 5 bases stayed unmatched. The germline CDR1 and CDR2 sequences are SGHRS and YFSETQ.

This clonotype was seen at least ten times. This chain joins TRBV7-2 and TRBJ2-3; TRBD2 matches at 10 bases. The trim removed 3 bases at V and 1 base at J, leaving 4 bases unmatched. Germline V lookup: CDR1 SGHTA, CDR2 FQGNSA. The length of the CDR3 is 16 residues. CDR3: CASSFKGTSGTDTQYF. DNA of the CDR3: TGTGCCAGCAGCTTCAAAGGGACTAGCGGCACAGATACGCAGTATTTT. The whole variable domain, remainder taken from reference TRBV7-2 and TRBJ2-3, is GAGVSQSPSNKVTEKGKDVELRCDPISGHTALYWYRQSLGQGLEFLIYFQGNSAPDKSGLPSDRFSAERTGGSVSTLTIQRTQQEDSAVYLCASSFKGTSGTDTQYFGPGTRLTVL.

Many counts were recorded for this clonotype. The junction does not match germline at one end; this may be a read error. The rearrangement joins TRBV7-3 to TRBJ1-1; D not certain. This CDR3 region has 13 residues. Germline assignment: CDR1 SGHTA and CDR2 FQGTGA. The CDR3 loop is CASSQSTNTAAFF. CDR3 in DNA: TGTGCCAGCAGCCAATCGACTAATACTGCAGCTTTCTTT.

CDR3 bases: TGTGCCAGCAGCTCAAACCGGGACAGGGGCACCGGGGAGCTGTTTTTT. Its translation: CASSSNRDRGTGELFF. This rearrangement joins TRBV7-7 to TRBJ2-2, with 10 positions matching TRBD1. This CDR3 contains 16 residues. Germline V gives CDR1 SSHAT, CDR2 FNYEAQ (reference sequence). Unmatched junction bases numbered 6, after V lost 4 bases and J lost 4 bases. The whole variable domain, remainder taken from reference TRBV7-7 and TRBJ2-2, is GAGVSQSPRYKVTKRGQDVTLRCDPISSHATLYWYQQALGQGPEFLTYFNYEAQPDKSGLPSDRFSAERPEGSISTLTIQRTEQRDSAMYRCASSSNRDRGTGELFFGEGSRLTVL.

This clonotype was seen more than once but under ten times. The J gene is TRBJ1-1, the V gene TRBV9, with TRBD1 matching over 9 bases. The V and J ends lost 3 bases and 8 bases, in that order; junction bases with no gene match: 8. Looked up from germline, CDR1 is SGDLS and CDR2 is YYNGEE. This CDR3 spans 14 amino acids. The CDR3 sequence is CASSAYRGRGEAFF. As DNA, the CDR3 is TGTGCCAGCAGCGCCTACAGGGGGCGAGGAGAAGCTTTCTTT.

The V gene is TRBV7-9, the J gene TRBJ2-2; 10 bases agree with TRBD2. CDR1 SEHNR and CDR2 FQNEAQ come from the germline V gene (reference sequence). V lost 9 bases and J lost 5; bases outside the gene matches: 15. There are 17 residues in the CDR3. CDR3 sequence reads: CARGPWLAGEGTGELFF. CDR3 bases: TGTGCCAGGGGCCCGTGGCTAGCGGGAGAGGGGACCGGGGAGCTGTTTTTT.

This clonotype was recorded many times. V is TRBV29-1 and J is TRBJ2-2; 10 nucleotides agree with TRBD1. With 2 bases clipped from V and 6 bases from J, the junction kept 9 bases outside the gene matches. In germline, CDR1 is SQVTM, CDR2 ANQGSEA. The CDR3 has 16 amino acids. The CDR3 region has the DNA TGCAGCGTTGAAACAATTCTGGGACAGGGGTCCGGGGAGCTGTTTTTT. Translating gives CSVETILGQGSGELFF.

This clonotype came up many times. CDR3 amino acids: CASSGLAGPTYNEQFF. CDR3 DNA sequence: TGCGCCAGCAGCGGACTAGCGGGACCAACCTACAATGAGCAGTTCTTC. The chain couples TRBV5-1 to TRBJ2-1, with 12 positions matching TRBD2. The trim removed 4 bases at V and 2 bases at J, leaving 4 bases unmatched. The germline V gene has CDR1 SGHRS and CDR2 YFSETQ. This CDR3 comprises 16 residues. Full variable domain (outside the CDR3, taken from reference TRBV5-1 and TRBJ2-1): KAGVTQTPRYLIKTRGQQVTLSCSPISGHRSVSWYQQTPGQGLQFLFEYFSETQRNKGNFPGRFSGRQFSNSRSEMNVSTLELGDSALYLCASSGLAGPTYNEQFFGPGTRLTVL.

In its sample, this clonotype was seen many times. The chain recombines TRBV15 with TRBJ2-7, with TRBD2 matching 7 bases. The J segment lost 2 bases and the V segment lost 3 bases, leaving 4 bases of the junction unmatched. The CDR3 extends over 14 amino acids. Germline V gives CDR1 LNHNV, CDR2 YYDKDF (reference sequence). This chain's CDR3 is CATSSGLVAYEQYF. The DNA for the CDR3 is TGTGCCACCAGCAGTGGACTAGTTGCCTACGAGCAGTACTTC.

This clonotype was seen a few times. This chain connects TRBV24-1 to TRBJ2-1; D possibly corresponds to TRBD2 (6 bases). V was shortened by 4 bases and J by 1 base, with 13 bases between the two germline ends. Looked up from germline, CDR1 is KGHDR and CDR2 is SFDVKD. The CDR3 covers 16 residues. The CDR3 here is CATSDPGRGSYNEQFF. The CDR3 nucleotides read TGTGCCACCAGTGACCCAGGACGGGGGTCCTACAATGAGCAGTTCTTC.